This T cell receptor (beta chain) was sequenced during a study of siplizumab effects on memory and regulatory T cells (dated by TCRdb to between 2017 and 2020). The study in broad terms: The study examined how the anti-CD2 antibody siplizumab affects alloreactive T-cell subsets in allogeneic mixed lymphocyte reactions built from human PBMCs.

Trimming at the junction amounts to 5 bases on V and 3 bases on J, and the germline ends lie 17 bases apart. CDR1 and CDR2, looked up from the germline V gene, are SGDLS and YYNGEE. The CDR3 measures 16 amino acids from cysteine to phenylalanine. The read is trimmed to its CDR3 DNA, 48 bases read in frame from base 1. On this clone itself: Its cognate antigen has yet to be identified. No much larger clone is present one base from it, and per-base qualities are unavailable.

Study-level results and caveats: Unstimulated naive T cells appeared more diverse than memory T cells, and naive cells seemed to contribute substantially to the alloresponse. Of the alloreactive CD4+ clones that could be mapped, the Treg-derived share averaged approximately 69% with siplizumab compared with about 25% in control reactions. No functional confirmation was obtained for the suppressive function of proliferating Tregs from siplizumab cultures. Siplizumab significantly reduced the cumulative frequency of alloreactive sequences traceable to unstimulated CD4+ memory T cells. For roughly 80-97% of proliferating CD4+ or CD8+ clones, no naive or memory phenotype could be assigned. Because sequences below about 10^-5 frequency were poorly captured, only a minor fraction of alloreactive clones could be mapped to unstimulated subsets.

TCRbeta CDR3 sequencing was performed on sorted unstimulated T cells and on proliferating T cells recovered from mixed lymphocyte reactions. Fresh whole blood from over eight HLA-typed healthy donors served as the source for isolating PBMCs. The library was generated by the immunoSEQ multiplex PCR assay. About 10^5 TCR templates per sample were assayed by the deep sequencing platform. Genomic DNA extracted from sorted T cells was used for TCRbeta CDR3 sequencing. From the authors' description of their analysis: The R programming language was used for clonal analysis of TCRbeta CDR3 data. Unstimulated samples were compared with post-reaction CFSE-low samples to define alloreactive CD4+ and CD8+ clones. Regulatory or non-regulatory origin of alloreactive CD4+ clones was assigned by matching sequences to the sorted unstimulated Treg and non-Treg repertoires. The clones in this table, taken by TCRdb from immuneACCESS, are in-frame only. Not every clone is retained; where verified, under half of the shortfall comes from an unresolved V gene, and the cause of the rest is unknown. For V, J and clone size, that table is used; D and trimming come from the DNA. Recorded for this sample are under 130,000 clones; about 93% of them occurred a single time. The ten biggest clones cover 0.32% of the sample.

This TCR came from a human donor in good health. The chain uses TRBV9 and TRBJ2-2, and TRBD1 may be the D gene, going by 6 matching bases. Material for sequencing was CD4+ T cells sorted from blood. The DNA sequence reads TGTGCCAGCAGTCCTCGGCCAGGGGCGGACACCGGGGAGCTGTTTTTT. Translated, this gives CASSPRPGADTGELFF.